The 23 T cell receptor beta chains listed next were all sequenced from one sample in a study of cytomegalovirus exposure and HLA in healthy donors. PCR employed 60 Vbeta and 13 Jbeta primers. Some clones are missing from TCRdb's copy, which holds only in-frame ones; the method was immunoSEQ multiplex PCR. This table has 150,000 to 180,000 clones, 75% to 85% appearing once. The sequencing sample was made of PBMCs. These receptor sequences come from a young man in good health and CMV-seropositive.

This chain links TRBV14 with TRBJ1-1; D not certain. The CDR3 contains 14 residues. Trimming cost V 1 base and J 4 bases, with 10 bases left between them. CDR1 and CDR2 (germline): SGHDN, FVKESK. CDR3 nucleotide sequence: TGTGCCAGCAGCCAAGTACCTTCCGGCACTGAAGCTTTCTTT. Its protein is CASSQVPSGTEAFF.

V usage is TRBV28 and J usage is TRBJ1-2, with TRBD1 identical over 7 bases. The CDR3 sequence is 14 residues long. The V and J ends lost 4 bases and 3 bases, in that order; junction bases with no gene match: 5. The germline CDR1 and CDR2 sequences are MDHEN and SYDVKM. CDR3 DNA sequence: TGTGCCAGCAGTTCAGGGGGAGAGGACTATGGCTACACCTTC. Translated, it gives CASSSGGEDYGYTF.

This clone was observed once. The chain carries TRBV14 and TRBJ1-1; D call uncertain. This CDR3 has 13 amino acids. The V gene lost 4 bases and the J gene lost 3 bases, with 9 bases spanning the gap. Germline V gives CDR1 SGHDN, CDR2 FVKESK. CDR3 DNA sequence: TGTGCCAGCAGCCTCCTCCGAGACACTGAAGCTTTCTTT. Residues: CASSLLRDTEAFF.

A few counts support this clone. The gene calls are TRBV29-1 and TRBJ2-5; TRBD2 matches 8 bases. The CDR3 has 12 amino acids. Per the germline V gene, CDR1 is SQVTM and CDR2 is ANQGSEA. V was clipped by 2 bases and J by 6 bases; unmatched bases: 2. The CDR3 spells CSVERGGKTQYF. DNA of the CDR3: TGCAGCGTTGAACGGGGGGGAAAGACCCAGTACTTC.

This clone was picked up a small number of times. The chain carries TRBV30 and TRBJ2-3; D is perhaps TRBD2 (5 bases). This CDR3 comprises 13 residues. Germline loops: CDR1 GTSNPN, CDR2 SVGIG (reference sequence). V shed 3 bases and J shed 4 bases, with 11 bases lying between them. The CDR3 coding sequence is TGTGCCTGGAGCGGGGTGGAGGCAGATACGCAGTATTTT. It is translated as CAWSGVEADTQYF. Full variable domain (rest looked up from reference TRBV30 and TRBJ2-3): SQTIHQWPATLVQPVGSPLSLECTVEGTSNPNLYWYRQAAGRGLQLLFYSVGIGQISSEVPQNLSASRPQDRQFILSSKKLLLSDSGFYLCAWSGVEADTQYFGPGTRLTVL.

This chain connects TRBV2 to TRBJ1-1; D remains unclear. Germline lookup yields CDR1 SNHLY and CDR2 FYNNEI. The ends were cut back, 0 bases at V and 11 bases at J, with 16 bases in the middle. The CDR3 loop spans 14 amino acids. The DNA of the CDR3 is TGTGCCAGCAGTGAAGCGGTAGCATACCCCTCGGCTTTCTTT. It is translated as CASSEAVAYPSAFF.

The rearrangement uses TRBV30 and TRBJ2-5; D remains ambiguous. The V end was cut by 2 bases, the J end by 5 bases, with 9 bases between. The CDR3 covers 12 residues. The germline CDR1 and CDR2 sequences are GTSNPN and SVGIG (reference sequence). This CDR3 is CAWSRSRETQYF. The DNA for the CDR3 is TGTGCCTGGAGTAGGTCGCGGGAGACCCAGTACTTC.

V is TRBV27 and J is TRBJ1-4, with D tentatively TRBD1 (5 bases). The CDR3 length is 14 residues. Trimming removed 3 bases at V and 8 bases at J, with 13 bases between. Germline V gene sequence: CDR1 MNHEY, CDR2 SMNVEV (reference sequence). CDR3 DNA sequence: TGTGCCAGCAGTTTCCAGGGCGGTTTGGAAAAACTGTTTTTT. Amino acid sequence: CASSFQGGLEKLFF. Complete variable domain (other parts from reference TRBV27 and TRBJ1-4): EAQVTQNPRYLITVTGKKLTVTCSQNMNHEYMSWYRQDPGLGLRQIYYSMNVEVTDKGDVPEGYKVSRKEKRNFPLILESPSPNQTSLYFCASSFQGGLEKLFFGSGTQLSVL.

V gene TRBV7-3 combines with J gene TRBJ2-5, with D perhaps matching TRBD2 (5 bases). CDR3 length equals 15 residues. CDR1 and CDR2 from the germline V gene are SGHTA and FQGTGA. The V end was cut by 5 bases, the J end by 1 base, with 14 bases between. The CDR3 is CASSPTGMLQETQYF. The DNA of the CDR3 is TGTGCCAGCAGCCCTACGGGGATGCTCCAAGAGACCCAGTACTTC.

The CDR3 sequence: CASRLAGRVDEQFF. In DNA, the CDR3 is TGTGCCAGCCGACTAGCGGGTAGGGTGGATGAGCAGTTCTTC. The rearrangement joins TRBV6-5 to TRBJ2-1; TRBD2 aligns across 10 bases. The CDR3 loop spans 14 amino acids. Per the germline V gene, CDR1 is MNHEY and CDR2 is SVGAGI. J was trimmed by 8 bases and V by 8 bases; bases with no gene match: 9.

The table lists this clone with a count of one. The chain couples TRBV7-3 to TRBJ2-2; the D gene is possibly TRBD2 (6 bases). Germline V lookup: CDR1 SGHTA, CDR2 FQGTGA. The length of the CDR3 is 12 residues. The ends were cut back, 6 bases at V and 8 bases at J, with 10 bases in the middle. CDR3 protein: CASRPAGGELFF. The CDR3 DNA reads as TGTGCCAGCAGACCTGCGGGGGGGGAGCTGTTTTTT.

CDR3 protein: CASSKERGPYNEQFF. The DNA for the CDR3 is TGTGCCAGTAGTAAAGAGCGGGGGCCCTACAATGAGCAGTTCTTC. This sequence joins TRBV19 and TRBJ2-1; 8 bases align to TRBD2. The CDR3 length is 15 residues. Germline CDR1 reads LNHDA; CDR2 reads SQIVND (reference sequence). V lost 4 bases to trimming and J lost 2 bases; unmatched junction nucleotides: 4.

The V gene is TRBV5-1, the J gene TRBJ1-2; the D gene is possibly TRBD1 (5 bases). Germline V gene sequence: CDR1 SGHRS, CDR2 YFSETQ. This CDR3 is built from 16 residues. V was shortened by 5 bases and J by 2 bases, with 19 bases between the two germline ends. As DNA, the CDR3 is TGCGCCAGCAGGCCCCCGGGGGGACGGGACAACTATGGCTACACCTTC. Translation: CASRPPGGRDNYGYTF.

This chain links TRBV6-5 with TRBJ1-2; D perhaps matches TRBD1 (6 bases). The CDR3 spans 13 residues. Germline-derived CDR1 and CDR2 are MNHEY and SVGAGI. V lost 0 bases to trimming and J lost 7 bases, with 9 bases between them. CDR3 DNA sequence: TGTGCCAGCAGTTACTCGCGGACAGCTGGCTACACCTTC. It yields the protein CASSYSRTAGYTF.

The V call is TRBV6-5, the J call TRBJ2-1, with D perhaps TRBD1 (6 bases). The CDR3 has 14 amino acids. Trimming left V 0 bases short and J 9 bases short, with 12 bases between. CDR1 MNHEY and CDR2 SVGAGI come from the germline V gene. In nucleotides, the CDR3 is TGTGCCAGCAGTTACTCGCCAGGGGAGCTTGAGCAGTTCTTC. Amino acid sequence: CASSYSPGELEQFF.

The V call is TRBV30, the J call TRBJ1-6; D is unclear. In germline, CDR1 is GTSNPN, CDR2 SVGIG (reference sequence). The V end was cut by 0 bases, the J end by 5 bases, with 14 bases between. This CDR3 is 16 amino acids long. CDR3 protein: CAWSVPMPRNNSPLHF. The CDR3 bases are TGTGCCTGGAGTGTACCCATGCCCAGGAATAATTCACCCCTCCACTTT. The variable domain in full, with the rest retrieved from reference TRBV30 and TRBJ1-6, is SQTIHQWPATLVQPVGSPLSLECTVEGTSNPNLYWYRQAAGRGLQLLFYSVGIGQISSEVPQNLSASRPQDRQFILSSKKLLLSDSGFYLCAWSVPMPRNNSPLHFGNGTRLTVT.

The rearrangement joins TRBV6-1 to TRBJ2-7; D unresolved. The CDR3 spans 13 residues. The germline V and J ends were trimmed by 7 bases and 3 bases, with 13 bases remaining between them. CDR1 and CDR2 (germline): MNHNS, SASEGT. CDR3 loop: CASKVSTLYEQYF. The CDR3 DNA is TGTGCCAGCAAGGTTTCGACTCTCTACGAGCAGTACTTC.

This clone was observed a handful of times. CDR3 in amino acids: CASSPRDPDEQYF. The CDR3 DNA is TGTGCCAGCTCACCGCGGGACCCCGACGAGCAGTACTTC. The chain employs TRBV18 and TRBJ2-7, with a possible D match to TRBD2 (6 bases). Germline V gene lookup returns CDR1 KGHSH and CDR2 LQKENI. There are 13 residues in the CDR3. The V gene lost 3 bases and the J gene lost 5 bases, with 11 bases spanning the gap.

The genes are TRBV11-2 and TRBJ2-2, with TRBD1 matching over 7 bases. Germline CDR1 reads SGHAT; CDR2 reads FQNNGV. The CDR3 spans 16 residues. Losses at the gene ends were 1 base for V and 2 bases for J; bases not matched to a gene: 4. CDR3 sequence (DNA): TGTGCCAGCAGCTTAGGGGGACAGACAAACACCGGGGAGCTGTTTTTT. This gives the protein CASSLGGQTNTGELFF.

The J gene is TRBJ1-2, the V gene TRBV11-2; no clear D gene. Trimming stripped 1 base from V and 4 bases from J, with 16 bases between. CDR1 SGHAT and CDR2 FQNNGV come from the germline V gene. The CDR3 length is 16 residues. The CDR3 nucleotides read TGTGCCAGCAGCTTAGTGAGCTCTTCCTATTCCTATGGCTACACCTTC. Residues: CASSLVSSSYSYGYTF. The full variable domain, completed using reference TRBV11-2 and TRBJ1-2, is EAGVAQSPRYKIIEKRQSVAFWCNPISGHATLYWYQQILGQGPKLLIQFQNNGVVDDSQLPKDRFSAERLKGVDSTLKIQPAKLEDSAVYLCASSLVSSSYSYGYTFGSGTRLTVV.

J is TRBJ2-2 and V is TRBV10-3; D might be TRBD1 (6 bases). V was pared by 10 bases and J by 0 bases, with 18 bases between. The CDR3 totals 16 residues. CDR1 and CDR2 from the germline V gene are ENHRY and SYGVKD. CDR3: CATTGHPDSNTGELFF. CDR3 in DNA: TGTGCCACTACGGGACACCCAGACTCGAACACCGGGGAGCTGTTTTTT.

The V and J genes are TRBV7-9 and TRBJ1-2; D is possibly TRBD1 (5 bases). V lost 6 bases and J lost 2, with 10 bases in between. There are 13 residues in the CDR3. CDR1 and CDR2 (germline): SEHNR, FQNEAQ (reference sequence). The CDR3 region has the DNA TGTGCCAGCAGGTGGGGGGAAAACTATGGCTACACCTTC. This codes for CASRWGENYGYTF.

The V call is TRBV4-3, the J call TRBJ1-1, with D unresolved. The CDR3 sequence is 14 residues long. Per the germline V gene, CDR1 is LGHNA and CDR2 is YSLEER. V was trimmed by 0 bases and J by 6 bases, leaving 11 bases between them. The chain's CDR3 is CASSQDLVPSEAFF. As DNA, the CDR3 is TGCGCCAGCAGCCAAGATCTCGTCCCCTCTGAAGCTTTCTTT.